This record looks at one TCR beta chain sequence and its context. No antigen is known for it. This sample is drawn from a study of blood T cells in healthy people across ages. Notes on the study in general: Getting older went along with TCR beta diversity per million T cells dropping roughly linearly. PBMCs went unsorted, and a conclusive naive versus antigen-experienced comparison was therefore prevented.

Trimming shortened V by 0 bases and J by 4 bases, and 16 bases separated the two germline ends. In germline, CDR1 is LGHNA, CDR2 YSLEER. The CDR3 has 16 amino acids. With a J-beta primer mix and a sample-barcoded 5' primer, a second PCR ran about 6 to 11 cycles. The authors tagged each cDNA molecule using a template-switch adaptor with 12 random nucleotides. TCRdb itself ran the 5' RACE reads through MiXCR, one entry per CDR3 protein. The table records hundreds of thousands of distinct CDR3 sequences, around 43% of them present only once. Donation came from healthy Caucasian individuals in Russia who were aged about 6 to 100.

This chain joins TRBV4-3 and TRBJ2-7; tentatively, D is TRBD2 (7 bases). The TCR sequence derives from a man aged 60 to 75 in good health. The sequenced sample consisted of blood. CDR3 bases: TGCGCCAGCAGCCAAGATATCGGGGGGCCTCTGTACGAGCAGTACTTC. It specifies CASSQDIGGPLYEQYF.